These 14 T cell receptor beta chains share one sample of origin, sequenced in a study of radiotherapy plus CTLA-4 blockade in lung cancer. Sequencing used immunoSEQ multiplex PCR; TCRdb keeps in-frame clones, though not all of them. The table records 9,500 to 15,000 clones, roughly four fifths of them present only once. The sequencing here drew on peripheral blood, taken from a patient treated with radiotherapy plus ipilimumab. The receptors here all came from a human donor with non-small cell lung cancer that progressed on radiotherapy plus ipilimumab.

This chain links TRBV7-6 with TRBJ2-1; 10 bases fit TRBD2. Per the germline V gene, CDR1 is SGHVS and CDR2 is FNYEAQ. There are 17 residues in the CDR3. The V and J ends lost 5 bases and 7 bases, in that order; junction bases with no gene match: 14. The CDR3 region has the DNA TGTGCCAGCAGCCTCCACCTAGCGGGGGAAGGGGGGAATGAGCAGTTCTTC. This gives the protein CASSLHLAGEGGNEQFF. Together with reference TRBV7-6 and TRBJ2-1, the CDR3 gives the full variable domain: GAGVSQSPRYKVTKRGQDVALRCDPISGHVSLYWYRQALGQGPEFLTYFNYEAQQDKSGLPNDRFSAERPEGSISTLTIQRTEQRDSAMYRCASSLHLAGEGGNEQFFGPGTRLTVL.

This clone was detected only a few times. A far larger clone lies a single base away; this is likely a read error. Other DNA variants within this sample encode the same CDR3. The CDR3 protein is CASSLQNTEAFF. The CDR3 DNA follows: TGTGCCAGCAGCCTGCAAAACACTGAAGCTTTCTTT. This chain connects TRBV5-6 to TRBJ1-1, with D uncertain. Germline V gene lookup returns CDR1 SGHDT and CDR2 YYEEEE. The CDR3 is made up of 12 amino acids. V was pared by 4 bases and J by 2 bases, with 6 bases between.

This rearrangement joins TRBV6-5 to TRBJ2-3, with 12 bases matching TRBD2. Germline CDR1 reads MNHEY; CDR2 reads SVGAGI. This CDR3 is built from 15 residues. The ends lost 6 bases at V and 4 bases at J; junction bases unmatched: 5. This CDR3 is CASRASGGGSDTQYF. CDR3 sequence (DNA): TGTGCCAGCAGAGCTAGCGGGGGGGGGTCAGATACGCAGTATTTT.

The chain recombines TRBV4-3 with TRBJ2-1; no clear D gene. CDR1 and CDR2 (germline): LGHNA, YSLEER. V shed 0 bases and J shed 3 bases, with 9 bases lying between them. This CDR3 spans 15 amino acids. For the CDR3, the DNA is TGCGCCAGCAGCCAAGATAATATCAACTACAATGAGCAGTTCTTC. It yields the protein CASSQDNINYNEQFF.

The gene calls are TRBV19 and TRBJ2-7; 8 positions match TRBD1. This CDR3 region has 16 residues. Germline V CDR1 and CDR2: LNHDA, SQIVND (reference sequence). Trimming at V came to 5 bases and at J to 5 bases, leaving 14 bases not matched to a gene. In nucleotides, the CDR3 is TGTGCCAGTAGTCGACAGGGGACCCCCGGGATCCACGAGCAGTACTTC. It encodes CASSRQGTPGIHEQYF.

The chain links TRBV2 to TRBJ1-2; 8 bases align to TRBD1. Trimming at V came to 6 bases and at J to 6 bases, leaving 6 bases not matched to a gene. Per the germline V gene, CDR1 is SNHLY and CDR2 is FYNNEI. The CDR3 is 13 residues long. The CDR3 coding sequence is TGTGCCAGCAGAGGACAGGGTGGGAATGGCTACACCTTC. This codes for CASRGQGGNGYTF. The full variable domain, in which reference TRBV2 and TRBJ1-2 provide the parts outside the CDR3, is EPEVTQTPSHQVTQMGQEVILRCVPISNHLYFYWYRQILGQKVEFLVSFYNNEISEKSEIFDDQFSVERPDGSNFTLKIRSTKLEDSAMYFCASRGQGGNGYTFGSGTRLTVV.

The gene calls are TRBV7-3 and TRBJ2-3; 7 positions agree with TRBD2. This CDR3 is 15 amino acids long. The germline gives CDR1 SGHTA, CDR2 FQGTGA. The J segment lost 1 base and the V segment lost 2 bases, leaving 3 bases of the junction unmatched. The CDR3 region has the DNA TGTGCCAGCAGCTTAGACGCGGGGGGCACAGATACGCAGTATTTT. Protein sequence: CASSLDAGGTDTQYF.

V is TRBV19 and J is TRBJ1-3; 12 positions agree with TRBD1. V shed 10 bases, J shed 4 bases, and the junction held 5 bases outside the gene matches. CDR3 length: 14 amino acids. Germline loops: CDR1 LNHDA, CDR2 SQIVND (reference sequence). The CDR3 protein is CATGDRGHGNTIYF. CDR3 coding DNA: TGTGCCACCGGGGACAGGGGGCACGGAAACACCATATATTTT. Drawing the rest from reference TRBV19 and TRBJ1-3, the complete variable domain is DGGITQSPKYLFRKEGQNVTLSCEQNLNHDAMYWYRQDPGQGLRLIYYSQIVNDFQKGDIAEGYSVSREKKESFPLTVTSAQKNPTAFYLCATGDRGHGNTIYFGEGSWLTVV.

The chain couples TRBV13 to TRBJ2-7; weak D call: TRBD2 (6 bases). The CDR3 contains 13 residues. Germline V gene data show CDR1 as PRHDT and CDR2 as FYEKMQ (reference sequence). Trimming removed 5 bases from V and 9 bases from J, with 17 bases in between. CDR3 DNA: TGTGCCAGCAGCGGAGGGGCCGACCTGACGCAGTACTTC. Translated: CASSGGADLTQYF.

The rearrangement uses TRBV19 and TRBJ1-1, with TRBD1 matching 7 bases. V shed 6 bases and J 0 bases; nucleotides not matched to a gene: 1. Germline CDR1 and CDR2: LNHDA and SQIVND (reference sequence). The CDR3 is 13 residues long. The CDR3 region is CASRGTVNTEAFF. The CDR3, as DNA: TGTGCCAGTAGGGGGACAGTGAACACTGAAGCTTTCTTT.

With respect to this clone: Other nucleotide sequences in the sample specify the same CDR3. This sequence joins TRBV7-2 and TRBJ2-7, with TRBD1 as a possible D gene (5 bases). The CDR3 sequence is 13 residues long. V lost 6 bases and J 3 bases, leaving 12 bases between the germline ends. Germline values: CDR1 SGHTA, CDR2 FQGNSA. CDR3 in DNA: TGTGCCAGCAGACGACAGCTACACTACGAGCAGTACTTC. Translated, it gives CASRRQLHYEQYF.

This clone was observed once. V gene TRBV29-1 combines with J gene TRBJ2-1, with 12 nucleotides matching TRBD2. The CDR3 sequence is 16 residues long. The trim removed 1 base at V and 5 bases at J, leaving 6 bases unmatched. CDR1 is SQVTM, CDR2 ANQGSEA, per germline. In DNA form, the CDR3 reads TGCAGCGTTGAAGCCGTAGCTAGCGGGGGGGACAATGAGCAGTTCTTC. This translates into CSVEAVASGGDNEQFF.

The rearrangement links TRBV6-1 to TRBJ1-3; D might be TRBD1 (5 bases). This CDR3 contains 17 residues. In germline, CDR1 is MNHNS, CDR2 SASEGT. V was cut by 6 bases and J by 0 bases, with 18 bases left in between. The CDR3 DNA reads TGTGCCAGCAGGGAAATAAGGGCACAGGCCTCTGGAAACACCATATATTTT. Amino acid sequence: CASREIRAQASGNTIYF.

The rearrangement uses TRBV4-3 and TRBJ2-1, with D perhaps assigned TRBD1 or TRBD2 (5 bases each). The germline V and J ends were trimmed by 2 bases and 7 bases, with 24 bases remaining between them. CDR3 length: 18 amino acids. Per germline, CDR1 LGHNA and CDR2 YSLEER. CDR3 residues: CASSQSSVFGNWGNEQFF. As DNA, the CDR3 is TGCGCCAGCAGCCAATCCTCAGTCTTTGGAAATTGGGGGAATGAGCAGTTCTTC.